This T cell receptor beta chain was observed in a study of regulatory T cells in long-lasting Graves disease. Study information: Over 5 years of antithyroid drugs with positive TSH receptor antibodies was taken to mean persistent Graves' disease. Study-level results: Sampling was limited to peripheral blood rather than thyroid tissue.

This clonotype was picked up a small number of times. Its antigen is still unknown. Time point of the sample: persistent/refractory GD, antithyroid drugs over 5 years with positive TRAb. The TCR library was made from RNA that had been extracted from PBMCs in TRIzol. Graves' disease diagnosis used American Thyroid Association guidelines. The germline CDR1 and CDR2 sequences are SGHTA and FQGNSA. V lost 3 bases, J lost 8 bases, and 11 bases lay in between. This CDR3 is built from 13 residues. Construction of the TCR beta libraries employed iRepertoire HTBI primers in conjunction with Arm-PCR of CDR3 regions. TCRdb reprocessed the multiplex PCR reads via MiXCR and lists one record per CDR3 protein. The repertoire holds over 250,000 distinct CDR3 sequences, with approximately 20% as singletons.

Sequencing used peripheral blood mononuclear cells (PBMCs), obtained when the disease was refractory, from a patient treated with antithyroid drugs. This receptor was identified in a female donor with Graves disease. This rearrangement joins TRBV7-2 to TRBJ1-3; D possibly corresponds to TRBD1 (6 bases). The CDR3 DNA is TGTGCCAGCAGCTTGGGACACGGTGACACCATATATTTT. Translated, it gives CASSLGHGDTIYF. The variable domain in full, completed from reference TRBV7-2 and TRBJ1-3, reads GAGVSQSPSNKVTEKGKDVELRCDPISGHTALYWYRQSLGQGLEFLIYFQGNSAPDKSGLPSDRFSAERTGGSVSTLTIQRTQQEDSAVYLCASSLGHGDTIYFGEGSWLTVV.